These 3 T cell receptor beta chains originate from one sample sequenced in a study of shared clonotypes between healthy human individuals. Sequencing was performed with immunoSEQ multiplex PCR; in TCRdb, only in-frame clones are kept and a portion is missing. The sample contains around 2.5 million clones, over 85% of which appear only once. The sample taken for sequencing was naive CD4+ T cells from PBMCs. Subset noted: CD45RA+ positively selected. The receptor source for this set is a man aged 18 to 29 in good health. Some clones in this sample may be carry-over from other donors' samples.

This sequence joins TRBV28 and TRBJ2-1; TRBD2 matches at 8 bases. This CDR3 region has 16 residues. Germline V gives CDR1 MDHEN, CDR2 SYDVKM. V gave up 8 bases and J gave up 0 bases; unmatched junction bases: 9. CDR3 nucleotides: TGTGCCAGCCATAGCCCGGGGGGGAGCTCCTACAATGAGCAGTTCTTC. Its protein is CASHSPGGSSYNEQFF.

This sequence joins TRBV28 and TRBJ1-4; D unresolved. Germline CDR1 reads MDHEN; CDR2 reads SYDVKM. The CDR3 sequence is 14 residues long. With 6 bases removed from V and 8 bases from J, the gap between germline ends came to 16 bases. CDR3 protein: CASSQGLGGEKLFF. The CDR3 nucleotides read TGTGCCAGCAGCCAAGGGCTTGGAGGGGAAAAACTGTTTTTT.

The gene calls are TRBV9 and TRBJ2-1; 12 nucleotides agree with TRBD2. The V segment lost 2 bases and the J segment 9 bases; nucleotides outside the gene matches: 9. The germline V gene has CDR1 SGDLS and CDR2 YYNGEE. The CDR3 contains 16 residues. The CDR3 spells CASSVLAGGLAVEQFF. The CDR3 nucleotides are TGTGCCAGCAGCGTCCTAGCGGGAGGGCTTGCAGTTGAGCAGTTCTTC. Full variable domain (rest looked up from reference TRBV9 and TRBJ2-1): DSGVTQTPKHLITATGQRVTLRCSPRSGDLSVYWYQQSLDQGLQFLIQYYNGEERAKGNILERFSAQQFPDLHSELNLSSLELGDSALYFCASSVLAGGLAVEQFFGPGTRLTVL.